The 8 T cell receptor beta chains below all came from one sample that was sequenced in a study of T cell repertoires in cytomegalovirus infection. MiXCR, applied by TCRdb to the reads, yields one record per CDR3 protein. The data hold 200,000 to 300,000 distinct CDR3 sequences, with roughly 9% observed a single time. The sample taken for sequencing was PBMCs. The receptors stem from a human donor in good health (CMV status not recorded). Some clones in this sample may be carry-over from other donors' samples.

This clonotype was seen many times. The chain links TRBV6-6 to TRBJ1-5; 9 bases fit TRBD1. V lost 4 bases, J lost 1 base, and 5 bases stayed unmatched. This CDR3 spans 16 amino acids. In germline, CDR1 is MNHNY, CDR2 SVGAGI (reference sequence). The CDR3: CASSSGTGSSNQPQHF. The CDR3 DNA follows: TGTGCCAGCAGTTCCGGGACAGGGAGCAGCAATCAGCCCCAGCATTTT.

The rearrangement links TRBV6-2 or TRBV6-3 to TRBJ2-3, with TRBD1 matching 9 bases. The length of the CDR3 is 18 residues. J gave up 3 bases and V 2 bases, and 12 bases lay outside the gene matches. CDR1 is MNHEY, CDR2 SVGEGT, per germline. Here the CDR3 reads CASSYAVGQGRQTDTQYF. The CDR3 bases are TGTGCCAGCAGTTACGCTGTCGGACAGGGGAGACAGACAGATACGCAGTATTTT.

This clonotype showed up many times. The CDR3 here is CASSPTTDRNEQFF. CDR3 in DNA: TGTGCCAGCAGCCCCACCACCGACAGAAATGAGCAGTTCTTC. This chain connects TRBV7-2 to TRBJ2-1; tentative D call: TRBD1 (5 bases). CDR1 is SGHTA and CDR2 is FQGNSA in the germline V gene. The CDR3 runs to 14 residues. Trimming took off 5 bases at V and 7 bases at J, with 15 bases between the two ends.

There are many counts of this clonotype. The rearrangement uses TRBV9 and TRBJ1-3; D gene unclear. This CDR3 region has 14 residues. The V and J ends lost 5 bases and 0 bases respectively, with 9 bases between them. Germline-derived CDR1 and CDR2 are SGDLS and YYNGEE. CDR3 coding DNA: TGTGCCAGCAGTTCGAAAAGCTCTGGAAACACCATATATTTT. It translates to CASSSKSSGNTIYF.

This chain connects TRBV6-6 to TRBJ1-1, with 7 bases fitting TRBD1. Germline CDR1 MNHNY, CDR2 SVGAGI (reference sequence). The CDR3 runs to 13 residues. Germline trimming cut 0 bases from V and 8 bases from J; bases unmatched to any gene: 3. CDR3: CASSYSGTVEAFF. In DNA, the CDR3 is TGTGCCAGCAGTTACTCCGGGACAGTGGAAGCTTTCTTT.

Ten or more counts support this clonotype. This chain links TRBV11-2 with TRBJ2-1; possibly TRBD1 for D (6 bases). Germline values: CDR1 SGHAT, CDR2 FQNNGV. V was shortened by 6 bases and J by 3 bases, with 15 bases between the two germline ends. This CDR3 has 15 residues. As DNA, the CDR3 is TGTGCCAGCAGGGACCCCGGACAGCTCTACAATGAGCAGTTCTTC. Protein sequence: CASRDPGQLYNEQFF. Filled out from reference TRBV11-2 and TRBJ2-1, the complete variable domain reads EAGVAQSPRYKIIEKRQSVAFWCNPISGHATLYWYQQILGQGPKLLIQFQNNGVVDDSQLPKDRFSAERLKGVDSTLKIQPAKLEDSAVYLCASRDPGQLYNEQFFGPGTRLTVL.

This clonotype was picked up many times. The chain combines TRBV7-2 with TRBJ2-7; TRBD2 agrees at 12 bases. Germline trimming cut 6 bases from V and 5 bases from J; bases unmatched to any gene: 8. The CDR3 covers 15 residues. Germline V gene lookup returns CDR1 SGHTA and CDR2 FQGNSA. The CDR3 sequence: CASSLLAGGRDEQYF. The CDR3 coding sequence is TGTGCCAGCAGTCTACTAGCGGGAGGTCGGGACGAGCAGTACTTC.

This clonotype showed up many times. CDR3 DNA sequence: TGTGCCAGCAGTTTAGACCGACTCCTTGAAGCTTTCTTT. Residues: CASSLDRLLEAFF. This rearrangement joins TRBV28 to TRBJ1-1; no reliable D call. Germline lookup yields CDR1 MDHEN and CDR2 SYDVKM. CDR3 size: 13 residues. Trimming took off 2 bases at V and 7 bases at J, with 11 bases between the two ends.